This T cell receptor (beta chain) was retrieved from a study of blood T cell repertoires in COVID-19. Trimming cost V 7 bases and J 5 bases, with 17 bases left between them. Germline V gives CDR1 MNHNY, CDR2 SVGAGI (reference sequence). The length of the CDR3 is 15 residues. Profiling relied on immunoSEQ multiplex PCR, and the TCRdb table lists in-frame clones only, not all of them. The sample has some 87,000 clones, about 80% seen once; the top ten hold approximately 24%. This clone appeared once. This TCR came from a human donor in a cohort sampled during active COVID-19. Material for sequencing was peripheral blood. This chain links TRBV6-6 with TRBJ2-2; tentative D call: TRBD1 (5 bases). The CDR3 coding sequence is TGTGCCAGCACCTCTGGGGCTAGATCAACCGGGGAGCTGTTTTTT. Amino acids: CASTSGARSTGELFF.